Shown below are 21 T cell receptor beta chains from a single sample sequenced in a study of blood T cell repertoires in COVID-19. Method: immunoSEQ multiplex PCR; TCRdb's copy keeps in-frame clones and lacks some. The table includes fewer than 40,000 clones, nearly 90% detected once. Sequenced material: peripheral blood. These receptors were collected from a man between 65 and 85 years old with active COVID-19.

The chain is built from TRBV14 and TRBJ1-5; 8 nucleotides align to TRBD1. The germline V gene has CDR1 SGHDN and CDR2 FVKESK. The CDR3 runs to 18 residues. The trim removed 4 bases at V and 2 bases at J, leaving 13 bases unmatched. The CDR3 loop is CASSRETGGERGNQPQHF. Written as DNA, the CDR3 is TGTGCCAGCAGCCGTGAAACAGGGGGGGAAAGGGGCAATCAGCCCCAGCATTTT. Full variable domain (rest looked up from reference TRBV14 and TRBJ1-5): EAGVTQFPSHSVIEKGQTVTLRCDPISGHDNLYWYRRVMGKEIKFLLHFVKESKQDESGMPNNRFLAERTGGTYSTLKVQPAELEDSGVYFCASSRETGGERGNQPQHFGDGTRLSIL.

The chain couples TRBV5-1 to TRBJ2-1; possibly TRBD2 for D (5 bases). Germline-derived CDR1 and CDR2 are SGHRS and YFSETQ. CDR3 length: 18 residues. Trimming pared 5 bases from V and 2 bases from J, leaving 23 bases between. The CDR3 nucleotides read TGCGCCAGCAGACCGATACCCAGCATGAGGGAGCCCTACAATGAGCAGTTCTTC. It specifies CASRPIPSMREPYNEQFF.

This rearrangement joins TRBV7-6 to TRBJ1-2, with 7 bases identical to TRBD1. Looked up from germline, CDR1 is SGHVS and CDR2 is FNYEAQ. V was clipped by 5 bases and J by 0 bases; unmatched bases: 12. The CDR3 is 17 amino acids. In nucleotides, the CDR3 is TGTGCCAGCAGCCCACGACAGGGTGGCCCGTCTAACTATGGCTACACCTTC. Translating it yields CASSPRQGGPSNYGYTF.

V and J are TRBV19 and TRBJ2-5; a possible D gene is TRBD2 (6 bases). The V gene lost 3 bases and the J gene lost 5 bases, with 7 bases spanning the gap. The CDR3 runs 12 residues. Per the germline V gene, CDR1 is LNHDA and CDR2 is SQIVND (reference sequence). CDR3: CASSMGGETQYF. The DNA of the CDR3 is TGTGCCAGTAGTATGGGGGGTGAGACCCAGTACTTC.

This chain joins TRBV5-1 and TRBJ2-7; 11 bases agree with TRBD2. The V gene's germline CDR1 is SGHRS and CDR2 YFSETQ. This CDR3 region has 16 residues. With 4 bases clipped from V and 7 bases from J, the junction kept 13 bases outside the gene matches. The CDR3 nucleotides read TGCGCCAGCAGCCAAAACGGGCTAGCGGGAGGAGGAGAGCAGTACTTC. This gives the protein CASSQNGLAGGGEQYF.

This chain joins TRBV10-1 and TRBJ2-7; 9 positions agree with TRBD1. CDR1 is WNHNN and CDR2 is SYGVQD in the germline V gene (reference sequence). V lost 8 bases to trimming and J lost 4 bases; unmatched junction nucleotides: 12. The CDR3 length is 15 residues. CDR3 sequence reads: CASVTGQGKRYEQYF. In DNA form, the CDR3 reads TGCGCCAGCGTCACCGGACAGGGGAAAAGGTACGAGCAGTACTTC.

Comments on this clone: One end of the junction varies from germline; a read error may be responsible. The chain couples TRBV7-3 to TRBJ2-3, with 10 bases fitting TRBD2. This CDR3 region has 16 residues. CDR1 SGHTA and CDR2 FQGTGA come from the germline V gene. CDR3 region: CASSITPLAGYDTQYF. For the CDR3, the DNA is TGTGCCAGCAGCATAACCCCACTAGCGGGATATGATACGCAGTATTTT. Variable domain in full (rest from reference TRBV7-3 and TRBJ2-3): GAGVSQTPSNKVTEKGKYVELRCDPISGHTALYWYRQSLGQGPEFLIYFQGTGAADDSGLPNDRFFAVRPEGSVSTLKIQRTERGDSAVYLCASSITPLAGYDTQYFGPGTRLTVL.

The chain is built from TRBV18 and TRBJ2-3; 14 bases agree with TRBD2. The CDR3 extends over 17 amino acids. CDR1 is KGHSH and CDR2 is LQKENI in the germline V gene. V was pared by 6 bases and J by 5 bases, with 10 bases of the junction left unmatched. The CDR3 region is CASSPSGLAGVIDTQYF. The CDR3, as DNA: TGTGCCAGCTCGCCTTCGGGACTAGCGGGAGTCATAGATACGCAGTATTTT.

Here the CDR3 DNA reads TGTGCCAGTAGTCCTCTTGGGGGACAGGGGCTACCTCGGTATGGCTACACCTTC. It codes for CASSPLGGQGLPRYGYTF. The chain has TRBV19 and TRBJ1-2; the match to TRBD1 covers 10 bases. Germline CDR1 LNHDA, CDR2 SQIVND (reference sequence). V shed 5 bases and J 5 bases; nucleotides not matched to a gene: 17. The CDR3 extends over 18 amino acids.

This chain links TRBV5-1 with TRBJ2-3; TRBD2 matches at 10 bases. The CDR3 consists of 17 residues. The V segment lost 1 base and the J segment 1 base; nucleotides outside the gene matches: 6. Per the germline V gene, CDR1 is SGHRS and CDR2 is YFSETQ. The CDR3 sequence: CASSLRLAGEGTDTQYF. For the CDR3, the DNA is TGCGCCAGCAGCTTGAGGCTAGCGGGAGAGGGCACAGATACGCAGTATTTT.

The chain uses TRBV6-5 and TRBJ1-1; 9 nucleotides align to TRBD1. CDR3 size: 14 residues. Germline CDR1 and CDR2: MNHEY and SVGAGI. V trimming: 6 bases; J trimming: 1 base; junction bases outside the gene matches: 3. This CDR3 is CASRGTGSNTEAFF. In DNA form, the CDR3 reads TGTGCCAGCAGGGGGACAGGGTCGAACACTGAAGCTTTCTTT.

The chain carries TRBV9 and TRBJ2-7; 7 bases map to TRBD1. The CDR3 is 14 residues long. Germline trimming cut 3 bases from V and 0 bases from J; bases unmatched to any gene: 3. The germline V gene has CDR1 SGDLS and CDR2 YYNGEE. The CDR3: CASSAGTVSYEQYF. CDR3 coding DNA: TGTGCCAGCAGCGCGGGGACAGTCTCCTACGAGCAGTACTTC.

V usage is TRBV29-1 and J usage is TRBJ2-2; TRBD2 matches at 8 bases. Looked up from germline, CDR1 is SQVTM and CDR2 is ANQGSEA. The CDR3 is made up of 14 amino acids. Germline trimming cut 6 bases from V and 6 bases from J; bases unmatched to any gene: 9. CDR3 DNA sequence: TGCAGCGTCCGGCGGAGCGGGAGCCCCGGGGAGCTGTTTTTT. This gives the protein CSVRRSGSPGELFF.

The rearrangement uses TRBV4-1 and TRBJ1-2, with 7 bases fitting TRBD1. The germline V gene encodes CDR1 MGHRA and CDR2 YSYEKL. Losses at the gene ends were 3 bases for V and 4 bases for J; bases not matched to a gene: 14. The CDR3 has 17 residues. As DNA, the CDR3 is TGCGCCAGCAGCCAGGAGGTCCCGGACAGGTACCTCTATGGCTACACCTTC. Protein product: CASSQEVPDRYLYGYTF.

The V call is TRBV6-5, the J call TRBJ1-6; D unclear. The CDR3 extends over 15 amino acids. CDR1 and CDR2 (germline): MNHEY, SVGAGI. V was clipped by 6 bases and J by 9 bases, with 18 bases between them. DNA of the CDR3: TGTGCCAGCAGGAACGATGCGGTTTCTAGTTCACCCCTCCACTTT. Its protein is CASRNDAVSSSPLHF.

This chain joins TRBV7-9 and TRBJ1-3; tentative D call: TRBD1 (6 bases). CDR1 and CDR2 from the germline V gene are SEHNR and FQNEAQ (reference sequence). V lost 3 bases to trimming and J lost 0 bases, with 9 bases between them. This CDR3 region has 15 residues. The CDR3 region is CASSFLTGSGNTIYF. The CDR3 region has the DNA TGTGCCAGCAGCTTCCTGACAGGCTCTGGAAACACCATATATTTT.

The rearrangement uses TRBV19 and TRBJ1-6; possibly TRBD1 for D (5 bases). The length of the CDR3 is 15 residues. V gave up 3 bases and J gave up 7 bases, with 13 bases separating them. The germline V gene has CDR1 LNHDA and CDR2 SQIVND (reference sequence). CDR3 sequence: CASSIGQGLNSPLHF. The CDR3 region has the DNA TGTGCCAGTAGTATTGGGCAGGGCTTGAATTCACCCCTCCACTTT.

The CDR3: CASSPGQGSIVTQYF. The CDR3 nucleotides are TGTGCCAGCAGCCCCGGCCAGGGCTCTATAGTTACGCAGTATTTT. The rearrangement uses TRBV9 and TRBJ2-3; a possible D gene is TRBD1 (5 bases). Germline lookup yields CDR1 SGDLS and CDR2 YYNGEE. The CDR3 is 15 amino acids. Trimming took off 4 bases at V and 8 bases at J, with 20 bases between the two ends.

The chain joins TRBV5-4 to TRBJ1-2; D remains unclear. The CDR3 is 14 amino acids. CDR1 is SGHNT and CDR2 is YYREEE in the germline V gene (reference sequence). V gave up 0 bases and J gave up 2 bases, with 8 bases separating them. This CDR3 reads CASSLGGTNYGYTF. CDR3 nucleotides: TGTGCCAGCAGCTTGGGCGGCACGAACTATGGCTACACCTTC. Full variable domain (outside the CDR3, taken from reference TRBV5-4 and TRBJ1-2): ETGVTQSPTHLIKTRGQQVTLRCSSQSGHNTVSWYQQALGQGPQFIFQYYREEENGRGNFPPRFSGLQFPNYSSELNVNALELDDSALYLCASSLGGTNYGYTFGSGTRLTVV.

The chain uses TRBV5-4 and TRBJ2-2; 10 bases match TRBD2. Germline lookup yields CDR1 SGHNT and CDR2 YYREEE (reference sequence). The CDR3 contains 16 residues. The V segment lost 0 bases and the J segment 1 base; nucleotides outside the gene matches: 0. This chain's CDR3 is CASSLASGGNTGELFF. The CDR3 nucleotides are TGTGCCAGCAGCTTGGCTAGCGGGGGGAACACCGGGGAGCTGTTTTTT.

The count of this clone is one. The CDR3 sequence is CASSLRRGPDQETQYF. CDR3 nucleotide sequence: TGTGCCAGCAGCCTACGGAGGGGGCCCGACCAAGAGACCCAGTACTTC. The V call is TRBV5-5, the J call TRBJ2-5; D perhaps matches TRBD1 (7 bases). Germline V lookup: CDR1 SGHKS, CDR2 YYEKEE (reference sequence). V shed 4 bases and J shed 0 bases, with 16 bases lying between them. This CDR3 is 16 amino acids long.